Listed below are T cell receptor beta chains from one sample, sequenced in a study of T cell changes during pregnancy in multiple sclerosis. Profiled with immunoSEQ multiplex PCR; TCRdb holds only in-frame clones, not every one. The table has around 36,000 clones, roughly 90% seen once; the top ten hold 10% to 15%. Sequences were derived from CD8+ T cells from peripheral blood mononuclear cells, sampled in the first trimester of pregnancy. All receptors derive from a female donor with multiple sclerosis, enrolled in a pregnancy study. The CDR3 runs from the conserved cysteine through the conserved F or W. The order of the fields is D gene, V gene, clone size, J gene, CDR3 DNA, CDR3 protein. The D gene is left open where the match is weak. Size is stated for part of the rows, as once, few or many counts, or as a class when the clone is expanded.

TRBD1	TRBV6-1	few	TRBJ2-7	TGTGCCAGCAGTGAACAGGACAGGAGCTCCTACGAGCAGTACTTC	CASSEQDRSSYEQYF
-	TRBV19	-	TRBJ1-5	TGTGCCAGTACCCCAGGGTCTCAAGCGAGCAATCAGCCCCAGCATTTT	CASTPGSQASNQPQHF
-	TRBV29-1	-	TRBJ1-1	TGCAGCGTTACTGGCGGGGCCACTGAAGCTTTCTTT	CSVTGGATEAFF
-	TRBV5-1	-	TRBJ2-7	TGCGCCAGCAGCTTGGCCGGGGGAGAACAGTACTTC	CASSLAGGEQYF
TRBD1	TRBV10-3	few	TRBJ2-7	TGTGCCATCTCACCGGGACAGCCCTACGAGCAGTACTTC	CAISPGQPYEQYF
-	TRBV5-6	-	TRBJ1-2	TGTGCCAGCAGCTTGCCGCAGCAGGACTATGGCTACACCTTC	CASSLPQQDYGYTF
-	TRBV15	once	TRBJ2-6	TGTGCCACCAGCAGAGTAGGGGGTTCTGGGGCCAACGTCCTGACTTTC	CATSRVGGSGANVLTF
-	TRBV9	-	TRBJ2-2	TGTGCCAGCAGCGTAGCTAAGAACACCGGGGAGCTGTTTTTT	CASSVAKNTGELFF
-	TRBV2	-	TRBJ1-4	TGTGCCAGCAGTCTGGCGGTCCCGGAAAAACTGTTTTTT	CASSLAVPEKLFF
TRBD2	TRBV13	-	TRBJ2-3	TGTGCCAGCAGCTTAGGCAGCGGGGGGGCAGGTTCGCAGTATTTT	CASSLGSGGAGSQYF
TRBD1	TRBV5-1	once	TRBJ2-5	TGCGCCAGCAGCTTGGAGTGGGACAGGGGTTTTGTGACCCAGTACTTC	CASSLEWDRGFVTQYF
-	TRBV7-9	-	TRBJ1-3	TGTGCCAGCAGCTTGGGGGCGAGCGGTCCCTCTGGAAACACCATATATTTT	CASSLGASGPSGNTIYF
-	TRBV7-2	-	TRBJ1-2	TGTGCCAGCAGCTTAATGTTTGAGAATCTCTATGGCTACACCTTC	CASSLMFENLYGYTF
TRBD1	TRBV13	-	TRBJ2-7	TGTGCCAGCAGCTTAGGGACAGGGCACGAGCAGTACTTC	CASSLGTGHEQYF
TRBD1	TRBV7-9	-	TRBJ2-7	TGTGCCAGCAGCTCGACAGGGACCTACGAGCAGTACTTC	CASSSTGTYEQYF
TRBD2	TRBV9	-	TRBJ2-5	TGTGCCAGCAGCGTAAGCGGGGGAGTGGAGACCCAGTACTTC	CASSVSGGVETQYF
-	TRBV18	-	TRBJ2-7	TGTGCCAGCTCACCAACGGTATCCTACGAGCAGTACTTC	CASSPTVSYEQYF
-	TRBV6-1	-	TRBJ2-3	TGTGCCAGCAGTGAAACACCAGATACGCAGTATTTT	CASSETPDTQYF
-	TRBV15	-	TRBJ2-5	TGTGCCACCAGCAGAGATCCAGTGAGCGAAGAGACCCAGTACTTC	CATSRDPVSEETQYF
-	TRBV27	-	TRBJ2-7	TGTGCCAGCAGTTTCCAATCTGACGGACTCGACGAGCAGTACTTC	CASSFQSDGLDEQYF
-	TRBV7-3	-	TRBJ1-2	TGTGCCAGCAGCCGGTCGGGGTTTAGTGGCTACACCTTC	CASSRSGFSGYTF
-	TRBV7-9	-	TRBJ1-1	TGTGCCAGCAGCTTAGTCCCGCGGTGGGACACTGAAGCTTTCTTT	CASSLVPRWDTEAFF
-	TRBV13	-	TRBJ1-2	TGTGCCAGCAGCTTATGGAGTAGTGGTGGCTACACCTTC	CASSLWSSGGYTF
TRBD1	TRBV19	-	TRBJ1-2	TGTGCCAGTGGACAGGGGAGAGGTGGCTACACCTTC	CASGQGRGGYTF
TRBD1	TRBV4-1	-	TRBJ1-1	TGCGCCAGCAGCTCGTGGACAGGGGTCGACACTGAAGCTTTCTTT	CASSSWTGVDTEAFF
-	TRBV7-7	once	TRBJ2-5	TGTGCTAGCAGCTTAGGGGGCTATCGCGGGGAAGAGACCCAGTACTTC	CASSLGGYRGEETQYF
TRBD1	TRBV9	-	TRBJ1-4	TGTGCCAGCAGCGCCGGAGGGGGGACAGGGGGTGAAAAACTGTTTTTT	CASSAGGGTGGEKLFF
TRBD2	TRBV9	-	TRBJ2-2	TGTGCCAGCAGCCTCACTAGCGGGGGGAACACCGGGGAGCTGTTTTTT	CASSLTSGGNTGELFF
TRBD2	TRBV10-3	-	TRBJ2-1	TGTGCCATCAGTGAGTCGATGGGACTAGGCTACAATGAGCAGTTCTTC	CAISESMGLGYNEQFF
-	TRBV5-1	-	TRBJ2-7	TGCGCCAGCAGCGCCCCGGACAGCTACGAGCAGTACTTC	CASSAPDSYEQYF
TRBD1	TRBV25-1	-	TRBJ2-2	TGTGCCAGTGGGACAGGGGAGGCCGGGGAGCTGTTTTTT	CASGTGEAGELFF
TRBD2	TRBV9	-	TRBJ2-2	TGTGCCAGCAGCGTAGGGCTAGCGGGGGCCGCGAACACCGGGGAGCTGTTTTTT	CASSVGLAGAANTGELFF
-	TRBV13	-	TRBJ2-2	TGTGCCAGCAGCTTAGCAGTCTCCTTGGGGCACACCGGGGAGCTGTTTTTT	CASSLAVSLGHTGELFF
-	TRBV5-1	-	TRBJ2-7	TGCGCCAGCAGCTTGAGCTTAAACTACGAGCAGTACTTC	CASSLSLNYEQYF
TRBD1	TRBV9	few	TRBJ2-2	TGTGCCAGCAGCCCCCGGGACAGGGCACTCACCGGGGAGCTGTTTTTT	CASSPRDRALTGELFF
-	TRBV4-1	once	TRBJ1-5	TGCGCCAGCAGCCAAGGACACGATAGCAATCAGCCCCAGCATTTT	CASSQGHDSNQPQHF
-	TRBV12-2	-	TRBJ1-3	TGTGCAAGTCGCTTCAGGGGGAGAGCCGGCTCTGGAAACACCATATATTTT	CASRFRGRAGSGNTIYF
-	TRBV11-1	-	TRBJ1-4	TGTGCCAGCAGCTCGGGCCCGGAGGTGTTTTTT	CASSSGPEVFF
-	TRBV19	-	TRBJ1-5	TGTGCCAGTAGTATGGGTGGGGCCAGCAATCAGCCCCAGCATTTT	CASSMGGASNQPQHF
TRBD1	TRBV13	-	TRBJ1-1	TGTGCCAGCAGTTTCGGACAGGGGAACACTGAAGCTTTCTTT	CASSFGQGNTEAFF
-	TRBV19	-	TRBJ1-1	TGTGCCAGTAGCACGGAGGAGGGCACTGAAGCTTTCTTT	CASSTEEGTEAFF
TRBD1	TRBV2	-	TRBJ2-7	TGTGCCAGCAGTCGGGACAGCTCCTACGAGCAGTACTTC	CASSRDSSYEQYF
TRBD1	TRBV29-1	-	TRBJ1-1	TGCAGCGTTGTACAGGGGGTAACTAACACTGAAGCTTTCTTT	CSVVQGVTNTEAFF
-	TRBV6-6	-	TRBJ2-7	TGTGCCAGCAGTTACACCTGGACTGACTACGAGCAGTACTTC	CASSYTWTDYEQYF
-	TRBV6-4	-	TRBJ2-3	TGTGCCAGCAGTGACTCCGAGGGGGGGCTAGATACGCAGTATTTT	CASSDSEGGLDTQYF
TRBD2	TRBV6-4	-	TRBJ2-2	TGTGCCAGCAGTGTTACTAGCGGGGGCACGAACACCGGGGAGCTGTTTTTT	CASSVTSGGTNTGELFF
TRBD1	TRBV19	-	TRBJ1-2	TGTGCCAGTAGTCTCCCCCGGGACAGGTCTTCGGATGGCTACACCTTC	CASSLPRDRSSDGYTF
TRBD1	TRBV13	few	TRBJ2-1	TGTGCCAGCAGCCGCGACAGGGGGGGGTCGGAGCAGTTCTTC	CASSRDRGGSEQFF
TRBD2	TRBV4-1	once	TRBJ2-1	TGCGCCAGCAGCCAAGTGGGCGGGAGTGGTGGTAATGAGCAGTTCTTC	CASSQVGGSGGNEQFF